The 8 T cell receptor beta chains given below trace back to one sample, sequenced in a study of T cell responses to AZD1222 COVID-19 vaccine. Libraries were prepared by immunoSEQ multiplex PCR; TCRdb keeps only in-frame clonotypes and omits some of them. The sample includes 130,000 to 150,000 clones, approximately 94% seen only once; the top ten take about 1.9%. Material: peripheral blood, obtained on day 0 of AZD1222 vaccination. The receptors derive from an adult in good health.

The CDR3 is CASSDDSPDTQYF. CDR3 DNA: TGTGCTAGCTCCGACGACAGTCCAGATACGCAGTATTTT. V is TRBV12-5 and J is TRBJ2-3; D perhaps matches TRBD1 (5 bases). V was shortened by 9 bases and J by 4 bases, with 14 bases between the two germline ends. Germline V gives CDR1 LGHNT, CDR2 FRNRAP. The CDR3 is 13 residues long.

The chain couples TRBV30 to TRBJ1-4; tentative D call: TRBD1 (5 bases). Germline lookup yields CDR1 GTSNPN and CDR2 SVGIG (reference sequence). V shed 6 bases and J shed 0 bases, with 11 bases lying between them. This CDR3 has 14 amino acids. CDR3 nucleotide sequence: TGTGCCTGCAGTAGGGACTCAACTAATGAAAAACTGTTTTTT. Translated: CACSRDSTNEKLFF.

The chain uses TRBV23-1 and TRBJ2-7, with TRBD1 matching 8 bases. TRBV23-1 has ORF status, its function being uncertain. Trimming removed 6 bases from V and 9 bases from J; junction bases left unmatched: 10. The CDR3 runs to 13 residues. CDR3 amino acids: CASRDRVERGQYF. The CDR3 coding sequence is TGCGCCAGCAGGGACAGGGTGGAAAGGGGGCAGTACTTC.

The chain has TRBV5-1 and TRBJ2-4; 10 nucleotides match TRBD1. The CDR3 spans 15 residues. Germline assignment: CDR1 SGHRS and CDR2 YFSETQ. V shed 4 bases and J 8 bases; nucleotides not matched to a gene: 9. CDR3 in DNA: TGCGCCAGCAGCCCCTCGGGACAGGGGCGGTACATTCAGTACTTC. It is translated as CASSPSGQGRYIQYF.

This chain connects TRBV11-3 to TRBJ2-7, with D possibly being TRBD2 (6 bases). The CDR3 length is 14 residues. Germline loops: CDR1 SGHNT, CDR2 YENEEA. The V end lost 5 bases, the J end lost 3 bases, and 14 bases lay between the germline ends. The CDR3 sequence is CASSTEPGGYEQYF. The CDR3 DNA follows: TGTGCCAGCAGCACTGAACCCGGGGGCTACGAGCAGTACTTC.

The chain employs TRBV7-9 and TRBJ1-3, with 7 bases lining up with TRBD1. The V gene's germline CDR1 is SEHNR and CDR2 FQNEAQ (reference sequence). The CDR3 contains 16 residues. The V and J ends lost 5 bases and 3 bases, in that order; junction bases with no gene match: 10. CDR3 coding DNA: TGTGCCAGCAGCCCCGTGACAGGGATTGTTGGAAACACCATATATTTT. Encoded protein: CASSPVTGIVGNTIYF.

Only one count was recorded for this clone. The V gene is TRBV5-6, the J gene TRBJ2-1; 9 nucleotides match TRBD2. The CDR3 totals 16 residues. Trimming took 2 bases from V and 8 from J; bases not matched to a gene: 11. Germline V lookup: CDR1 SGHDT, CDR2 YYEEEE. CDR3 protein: CASSFPGGGARDEQFF. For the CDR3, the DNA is TGTGCCAGCAGCTTCCCAGGCGGGGGGGCCAGAGATGAGCAGTTCTTC.

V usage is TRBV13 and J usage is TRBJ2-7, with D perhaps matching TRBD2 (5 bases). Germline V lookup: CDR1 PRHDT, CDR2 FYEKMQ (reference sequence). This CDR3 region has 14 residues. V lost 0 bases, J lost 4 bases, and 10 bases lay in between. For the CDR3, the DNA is TGTGCCAGCAGCTTAGGCCTTGGAGGATACGAGCAGTACTTC. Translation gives CASSLGLGGYEQYF.